Presented here are 25 T cell receptor beta chains from one specimen sequenced in a study of blood T cell repertoires in COVID-19. Using immunoSEQ multiplex PCR, the repertoire was profiled, and TCRdb retains in-frame clones only, with some absent. The sample comprises 200,000 to 300,000 clones, 75% to 85% of which are singletons, and roughly 5.5% rests with the top ten. The sample taken for sequencing was peripheral blood. The receptors here all came from a human donor in a cohort sampled during active COVID-19.

The chain has TRBV5-4 and TRBJ2-7, with a possible D match to TRBD1 (6 bases). The germline V gene has CDR1 SGHNT and CDR2 YYREEE (reference sequence). This CDR3 contains 13 residues. With 0 bases removed from V and 6 bases from J, the gap between germline ends came to 10 bases. The DNA of the CDR3 is TGTGCCAGCAGCTTGGACAGGGTGGGCGAGCAGTACTTC. This encodes CASSLDRVGEQYF.

CDR3 residues: CASSRVPQGATGNTIYF. The CDR3 DNA reads TGTGCCAGCTCCCGCGTTCCCCAGGGGGCTACTGGAAACACCATATATTTT. The chain links TRBV18 to TRBJ1-3; TRBD1 matches 8 bases. V shed 6 bases, J shed 2 bases, and the junction held 12 bases outside the gene matches. CDR3 size: 17 residues. Germline V lookup: CDR1 KGHSH, CDR2 LQKENI.

The chain joins TRBV27 to TRBJ1-5; 10 nucleotides agree with TRBD1. Germline V gene data show CDR1 as MNHEY and CDR2 as SMNVEV (reference sequence). Losses at the gene ends were 5 bases for V and 4 bases for J; bases not matched to a gene: 2. The CDR3 has 14 residues. The DNA for the CDR3 is TGTGCCAGCAGTCGGGGACAGGGGAATCAGCCCCAGCATTTT. Translation: CASSRGQGNQPQHF.

This clone was counted once. The chain is built from TRBV11-3 and TRBJ2-3; TRBD1 might be the D (5 bases). Germline CDR1 reads SGHNT; CDR2 reads YENEEA. This CDR3 is built from 14 residues. The V end was cut by 0 bases, the J end by 5 bases, with 9 bases between. The CDR3 here is CASSLEIGEDTQYF. Here the CDR3 DNA reads TGTGCCAGCAGCTTAGAGATAGGGGAAGATACGCAGTATTTT.

This clone has just a few counts. The rearrangement joins TRBV15 to TRBJ2-1; 10 nucleotides match TRBD2. There are 16 residues in the CDR3. Trimming took 4 bases from V and 4 from J; bases not matched to a gene: 7. Per germline, CDR1 LNHNV and CDR2 YYDKDF (reference sequence). Here the CDR3 reads CATSTITSGVYNEQFF. The CDR3 bases are TGTGCCACCAGCACCATCACTAGCGGGGTTTACAATGAGCAGTTCTTC.

The rearrangement joins TRBV11-2 to TRBJ2-3, with a possible D match to TRBD2 (6 bases). The CDR3 sequence is 17 residues long. From germline, CDR1 is SGHAT and CDR2 FQNNGV. V was cut by 5 bases and J by 4 bases, with 22 bases left in between. As DNA, the CDR3 is TGTGCCAGCAGCAGGAAGGAGCGAGGAGGGTGGGCAGATACGCAGTATTTT. Its translation: CASSRKERGGWADTQYF.

The CDR3 region has the DNA TGTGCCAGCAGCCGCTCTAGCGGGGGTTACAATGAGCAGTTCTTC. It codes for CASSRSSGGYNEQFF. This chain uses TRBV25-1 with TRBJ2-1, with TRBD2 identical over 10 bases. The CDR3 contains 15 residues. CDR1 is MGHDK and CDR2 is SYGVNS in the germline V gene. Trimming took 6 bases from V and 4 from J; bases not matched to a gene: 6. The full variable domain, its missing parts supplied by reference TRBV25-1 and TRBJ2-1, is EADIYQTPRYLVIGTGKKITLECSQTMGHDKMYWYQQDPGMELHLIHYSYGVNSTEKGDLSSESTVSRIRTEHFPLTLESARPSHTSQYLCASSRSSGGYNEQFFGPGTRLTVL.

The chain combines TRBV29-1 with TRBJ1-6; 9 bases line up with TRBD1. The CDR3 runs 12 residues. The germline gives CDR1 SQVTM, CDR2 ANQGSEA. The ends lost 6 bases at V and 7 bases at J; junction bases unmatched: 1. CDR3 sequence: CSVGTGNSPLHF. The CDR3, as DNA: TGCAGCGTCGGGACAGGGAATTCACCCCTCCACTTT.

V usage is TRBV12-3 or TRBV12-4 and J usage is TRBJ1-1; D unresolved. Trimming pared 3 bases from V and 3 bases from J, leaving 5 bases between. The CDR3 sequence is 12 residues long. The CDR3 loop reads CASSFTDTEAFF. CDR3 bases: TGTGCCAGCAGTTTCACGGACACTGAAGCTTTCTTT.

The chain employs TRBV30 and TRBJ2-1; tentatively, D is TRBD2 (6 bases). Trimming cost V 5 bases and J 7 bases, with 15 bases left between them. The CDR3 is made up of 13 amino acids. Germline V CDR1 and CDR2: GTSNPN, SVGIG (reference sequence). The CDR3 sequence: CAWSTIRGNEQFF. The CDR3 nucleotides are TGTGCCTGGTCTACCATTCGGGGGAATGAGCAGTTCTTC.

This clone was observed a handful of times. V gene TRBV2 combines with J gene TRBJ1-2; D is undetermined. V was trimmed by 2 bases and J by 10 bases, leaving 11 bases between them. CDR3 length: 12 amino acids. Germline lookup yields CDR1 SNHLY and CDR2 FYNNEI. The CDR3 spells CASSESNRDYTF. CDR3 coding DNA: TGTGCCAGCAGTGAAAGCAATCGTGACTACACCTTC.

The chain recombines TRBV11-3 with TRBJ1-1; D might be TRBD1 (6 bases). Trimming removed 4 bases at V and 4 bases at J, with 19 bases between. Germline V gene sequence: CDR1 SGHNT, CDR2 YENEEA. This CDR3 comprises 16 residues. CDR3 bases: TGTGCCAGCAGCTCCTCGACAGGCCGCGGGGGCACTGAAGCTTTCTTT. This gives the protein CASSSSTGRGGTEAFF.

V gene TRBV6-5 combines with J gene TRBJ1-6; 9 bases agree with TRBD1. V lost 11 bases and J lost 13; bases outside the gene matches: 9. CDR3 length: 12 amino acids. CDR1 and CDR2 (germline): MNHEY, SVGAGI. CDR3 residues: CAVGTGPSPLHF. The DNA for the CDR3 is TGTGCCGTAGGGACAGGGCCCTCCCCCCTCCACTTT.

J is TRBJ2-7 and V is TRBV7-9; 7 nucleotides line up with TRBD2. Unmatched junction bases numbered 18, after V lost 4 bases and J lost 0 bases. This CDR3 spans 19 amino acids. Per the germline V gene, CDR1 is SEHNR and CDR2 is FQNEAQ (reference sequence). CDR3 loop: CASSYLGRSKGNNSYEQYF. The DNA of the CDR3 is TGTGCCAGCAGCTACCTCGGGAGGTCAAAGGGAAATAACTCCTACGAGCAGTACTTC. The full variable domain, completed using reference TRBV7-9 and TRBJ2-7, is DTGVSQNPRHKITKRGQNVTFRCDPISEHNRLYWYRQTLGQGPEFLTYFQNEAQLEKSRLLSDRFSAERPKGSFSTLEIQRTEQGDSAMYLCASSYLGRSKGNNSYEQYFGPGTRLTVT.

Written as DNA, the CDR3 is TGTGCCAGCAGCTTAGGGACAGTTAAAAATCAGCCCCAGCATTTT. Its translation: CASSLGTVKNQPQHF. The chain employs TRBV11-2 and TRBJ1-5, with D maybe TRBD1 (6 bases). CDR1 is SGHAT and CDR2 is FQNNGV in the germline V gene. Trimming took off 1 base at V and 4 bases at J, with 11 bases between the two ends. The CDR3 spans 15 residues.

With respect to this clone: One end of the junction does not line up with germline, which may come from a read error. The V call is TRBV7-7, the J call TRBJ2-7; possible D gene TRBD2, 7 bases. CDR3 length: 13 amino acids. The germline V gene encodes CDR1 SSHAT and CDR2 FNYEAQ (reference sequence). In DNA, the CDR3 is TGTGCTAGCAGCTTAAGGGGGGGGTATGAGCAGTACTTC. Translated: CASSLRGGYEQYF.

The chain joins TRBV28 to TRBJ2-4, with 7 bases identical to TRBD1. V shed 2 bases, J shed 0 bases, and the junction held 4 bases outside the gene matches. Germline-derived CDR1 and CDR2 are MDHEN and SYDVKM. The CDR3 covers 16 residues. DNA for the CDR3: TGTGCCAGCAGTTTACCGGGACAGCTAGCCAAAAACATTCAGTACTTC. Its protein is CASSLPGQLAKNIQYF.

The chain couples TRBV19 to TRBJ1-1, with TRBD1 matching over 8 bases. The germline gives CDR1 LNHDA, CDR2 SQIVND (reference sequence). After removal of 4 bases from V and 0 bases from J, the junction contained 7 bases not matched to a gene. The CDR3 totals 16 residues. CDR3 loop: CASSRDRSKMNTEAFF. The CDR3 coding sequence is TGTGCCAGTAGTAGGGACAGGAGTAAAATGAACACTGAAGCTTTCTTT. Supplemented by reference TRBV19 and TRBJ1-1, the full variable domain reads DGGITQSPKYLFRKEGQNVTLSCEQNLNHDAMYWYRQDPGQGLRLIYYSQIVNDFQKGDIAEGYSVSREKKESFPLTVTSAQKNPTAFYLCASSRDRSKMNTEAFFGQGTRLTVV.

The genes are TRBV11-3 and TRBJ2-2; 7 bases are shared with TRBD1. Germline CDR1 SGHNT, CDR2 YENEEA. The CDR3 runs to 14 residues. Losses at the gene ends were 1 base for V and 7 bases for J; bases not matched to a gene: 3. DNA of the CDR3: TGTGCCAGCAGCTTAGTACAGGGGCACGGGGAGCTGTTTTTT. Translated: CASSLVQGHGELFF.

This clone was detected once. The chain combines TRBV9 with TRBJ2-1; no reliable D call. V gave up 8 bases and J gave up 5 bases, with 17 bases separating them. Germline CDR1 SGDLS, CDR2 YYNGEE. This CDR3 is 14 amino acids long. In DNA, the CDR3 is TGTGCCAGTAGTCCGGAACTAATCCACAATGAGCAGTTCTTC. This encodes CASSPELIHNEQFF.

The genes are TRBV21-1 and TRBJ2-1; TRBD2, the D gene given by the table, was not confirmed from the DNA. TRBV21-1 has pseudogene status. The CDR3 is 15 amino acids. CDR3 sequence reads: CASSNDSREDSEQFF. CDR3 coding DNA: TGTGCCAGCAGCAATGATTCCAGGGAGGATAGTGAGCAGTTCTTC.

This clone has just a few counts. The gene calls are TRBV7-9 and TRBJ1-2; TRBD1 matches 9 bases. V lost 1 base and J lost 7; bases outside the gene matches: 4. Looked up from germline, CDR1 is SEHNR and CDR2 is FQNEAQ (reference sequence). The CDR3 contains 14 residues. The DNA of the CDR3 is TGTGCCAGCAGCTTAGGGACAGGGGAGAGTGGCTACACCTTC. Translation gives CASSLGTGESGYTF.

The chain couples TRBV28 to TRBJ2-3; 9 nucleotides align to TRBD1. The CDR3 extends over 14 amino acids. The V and J ends lost 6 bases and 6 bases, in that order; junction bases with no gene match: 7. Germline CDR1 is MDHEN and CDR2 is SYDVKM. The CDR3 loop reads CASSPGTGSDTQYF. For the CDR3, the DNA is TGTGCCAGCAGCCCCGGGACAGGGTCGGATACGCAGTATTTT.

This clone has only one observation. CDR3 region: CASRYRQANVLTF. The DNA of the CDR3 is TGTGCCAGCAGATATCGACAGGCCAACGTCCTGACTTTC. This rearrangement joins TRBV12-3 or TRBV12-4 to TRBJ2-6; D call uncertain. This CDR3 has 13 residues. V lost 6 bases, J lost 6 bases, and 9 bases lay in between.

The chain links TRBV27 to TRBJ1-2; D perhaps matches TRBD1 (6 bases). Germline CDR1 MNHEY, CDR2 SMNVEV (reference sequence). CDR3 size: 13 residues. Deletions cut 6 bases from V and 6 bases from J, with 14 bases between. The CDR3 loop is CASSLQTGNGYTF. The CDR3 coding sequence is TGTGCCAGCAGCCTACAAACAGGGAATGGCTACACCTTC.